This TCR beta chain was sequenced during a study of human T cells and chemical hapten exposure. Many counts were recorded for this clonotype. Antigen unknown. Whole-study findings and limits: Among TCRs, those above 1 in 1000 frequency were unaffected by DPC sensitization.

With 4 bases removed from V and 3 bases from J, the gap between germline ends came to 13 bases. This CDR3 has 15 residues. The study used a library that attached unique molecular identifiers to individual cDNA molecules. Each CDR3 protein gets one entry after TCRdb re-called the RACE reads with MiXCR. Of 300,000 to 450,000 distinct CDR3 sequences listed, 5% to 6.5% are singletons. The time point here: pre-sensitization, week 0. The sample's treatment: therapeutic diphenylcyclopropenone sensitization with weekly scalp DPC. Material: whole blood, obtained in connection with sensitization to the hapten diphenylcyclopropenone (DPC). The chain recombines TRBV23-1 with TRBJ2-4; D remains ambiguous. TRBV23-1 is recorded as an ORF, its role being uncertain. This receptor was obtained from a woman aged 50 to 60 with alopecia areata. Some clones in this sample may be carry-over from other donors' samples. CDR3 sequence: CASSRIQVNKNIQYF. CDR3 coding DNA: TGCGCCAGCAGTCGAATTCAAGTTAACAAAAACATTCAGTACTTC.